Following are 13 T cell receptor beta chains from one sample sequenced in a study of cytotoxic CD8 clonotypes in ibrutinib-treated CLL (TCRdb year 2021). The library was obtained by the immunoSEQ multiplex PCR assay. In TCRdb, the immuneACCESS table is reduced to in-frame sequences with V and J assigned. These tables do not hold every clone; where another copy was compared, an unresolved V gene accounts for under half, and the others remain unexplained. The sample records over 200,000 clones, 75% to 85% of which are singletons. Clones ranked in the top ten supply roughly an eighth of the sample. The label giving this sample's time point can be read as: 12 months on ibrutinib. The sequencing here drew on PBMCs, taken after 12 months of ibrutinib treatment. These receptors came from a human donor with chronic lymphocytic leukemia.

The rearrangement uses TRBV10-1 and TRBJ2-7; 8 positions agree with TRBD1. The CDR3 is 14 residues long. Germline V gives CDR1 WNHNN, CDR2 SYGVQD (reference sequence). J lost 3 bases, V lost 5 bases, and 6 bases had no gene match. DNA of the CDR3: TGCGCCAGCAGTTCCCAAACAGGGGGCTACGAGCAGTACTTC. It specifies CASSSQTGGYEQYF.

The V call is TRBV6-5, the J call TRBJ1-2; D is undetermined. The CDR3 is 15 amino acids. Germline V gene data show CDR1 as MNHEY and CDR2 as SVGAGI. The germline V and J ends were trimmed by 5 bases and 3 bases, with 16 bases remaining between them. CDR3 loop: CASSMQNNGDYGYTF. Here the CDR3 DNA reads TGTGCCAGCAGTATGCAGAATAACGGGGACTATGGCTACACCTTC.

V gene TRBV7-2 combines with J gene TRBJ2-7; D is undetermined. Germline V gives CDR1 SGHTA, CDR2 FQGNSA. V dropped 3 bases and J dropped 2 bases, with 2 bases sitting between them. CDR3 size: 11 residues. The CDR3 nucleotides read TGTGCCAGCAGCTTTACCTACGAGCAGTACTTC. Translated: CASSFTYEQYF. Filled out from reference TRBV7-2 and TRBJ2-7, the complete variable domain reads GAGVSQSPSNKVTEKGKDVELRCDPISGHTALYWYRQSLGQGLEFLIYFQGNSAPDKSGLPSDRFSAERTGGSVSTLTIQRTQQEDSAVYLCASSFTYEQYFGPGTRLTVT.

This chain links TRBV27 with TRBJ1-5; D possibly corresponds to TRBD1 (5 bases). Germline CDR1 reads MNHEY; CDR2 reads SMNVEV (reference sequence). This CDR3 has 14 amino acids. V dropped 8 bases and J dropped 2 bases, with 13 bases sitting between them. This CDR3 is CASSRGWGNQPQHF. CDR3 in DNA: TGTGCCAGCTCTAGGGGTTGGGGCAATCAGCCCCAGCATTTT.

This clone turned up a few times. This chain joins TRBV10-2 and TRBJ1-1, with unresolved D. The germline V and J ends were trimmed by 2 bases and 2 bases, with 3 bases remaining between them. The CDR3 runs 12 residues. CDR1 is WSHSY, CDR2 SAAADI, per germline. CDR3 loop: CASSEGNTEAFF. In DNA form, the CDR3 reads TGCGCCAGCAGTGAGGGAAACACTGAAGCTTTCTTT.

Of note for this clone: The same CDR3 can be traced to other DNA sequences in this sample. The rearrangement links TRBV28 to TRBJ2-2; TRBD2 is a possible D gene (6 bases). Germline-derived CDR1 and CDR2 are MDHEN and SYDVKM. This CDR3 spans 15 amino acids. Trimming removed 8 bases at V and 2 bases at J, with 15 bases between. The DNA for the CDR3 is TGTGCCAGCCGTGGAGCGGGCGCCAACACCGGGGAGCTGTTTTTT. Encoded protein: CASRGAGANTGELFF. Full variable domain (outside the CDR3, taken from reference TRBV28 and TRBJ2-2): DVKVTQSSRYLVKRTGEKVFLECVQDMDHENMFWYRQDPGLGLRLIYFSYDVKMKEKGDIPEGYSVSREKKERFSLILESASTNQTSMYLCASRGAGANTGELFFGEGSRLTVL.

The chain uses TRBV7-2 and TRBJ2-7; TRBD2 matches 9 bases. Germline CDR1 and CDR2: SGHTA and FQGNSA. The CDR3 spans 15 residues. The V gene end was trimmed by 2 bases and the J gene end by 2 bases; junction bases not matched to a gene: 4. CDR3 DNA: TGTGCCAGCAGCTTACAGGCGGGGGGGGCCTACGAGCAGTACTTC. Translating it yields CASSLQAGGAYEQYF.

This chain uses TRBV19 with TRBJ1-3; TRBD1 matches at 9 bases. V gave up 6 bases and J gave up 1 base; unmatched junction bases: 16. The germline CDR1 and CDR2 sequences are LNHDA and SQIVND (reference sequence). The CDR3 extends over 19 amino acids. CDR3 residues: CASRRDRVKVASSGNTIYF. The CDR3 DNA reads TGTGCCAGTAGACGGGACAGGGTGAAAGTAGCCTCTTCTGGAAACACCATATATTTT.

The V gene is TRBV5-1, the J gene TRBJ2-5; the D gene is possibly TRBD1 (5 bases). The ends were cut back, 0 bases at V and 3 bases at J, with 15 bases in the middle. Per the germline V gene, CDR1 is SGHRS and CDR2 is YFSETQ. The CDR3 has 16 residues. The CDR3 region is CASSLAPGSGKETQYF. DNA for the CDR3: TGCGCCAGCAGCTTGGCGCCAGGGTCAGGCAAAGAGACCCAGTACTTC.

The rearrangement uses TRBV2 and TRBJ2-1; 7 bases align to TRBD1. The CDR3 runs 12 residues. Germline-derived CDR1 and CDR2 are SNHLY and FYNNEI. V was pared by 4 bases and J by 10 bases, with 4 bases of the junction left unmatched. The CDR3 DNA follows: TGTGCCAGCAGTGCACAGGGGCGGGAGCAGTTCTTC. Amino acids: CASSAQGREQFF.

This rearrangement joins TRBV7-9 to TRBJ1-2; D is uncertain. Trimming removed 3 bases at V and 3 bases at J, with 20 bases between. The germline CDR1 and CDR2 sequences are SEHNR and FQNEAQ (reference sequence). The CDR3 totals 17 residues. The CDR3 reads CASSFGSWAPIDYGYTF. The CDR3 DNA is TGTGCCAGCAGCTTCGGGTCATGGGCTCCGATAGACTATGGCTACACCTTC. The full variable domain, in which reference TRBV7-9 and TRBJ1-2 provide the parts outside the CDR3, is DTGVSQNPRHKITKRGQNVTFRCDPISEHNRLYWYRQTLGQGPEFLTYFQNEAQLEKSRLLSDRFSAERPKGSFSTLEIQRTEQGDSAMYLCASSFGSWAPIDYGYTFGSGTRLTVV.

J is TRBJ1-2 and V is TRBV11-2; no definite D call. CDR1 SGHAT and CDR2 FQNNGV come from the germline V gene. The CDR3 length is 14 residues. Trimming left V 0 bases short and J 7 bases short, with 12 bases between. CDR3 amino acids: CASSLDEDLAGYTF. The CDR3 DNA reads TGTGCCAGCAGCTTAGATGAAGATCTGGCTGGCTACACCTTC.

The gene calls are TRBV19 and TRBJ2-3; D is perhaps TRBD1 (6 bases). The CDR3 spans 11 residues. Between the trimmed V and J ends, which lost 6 bases and 9 bases, there was a span of 10 bases. Germline V gives CDR1 LNHDA, CDR2 SQIVND (reference sequence). The CDR3 loop reads CASRTGPTQYF. The CDR3 bases are TGTGCCAGTAGAACAGGGCCCACGCAGTATTTT.